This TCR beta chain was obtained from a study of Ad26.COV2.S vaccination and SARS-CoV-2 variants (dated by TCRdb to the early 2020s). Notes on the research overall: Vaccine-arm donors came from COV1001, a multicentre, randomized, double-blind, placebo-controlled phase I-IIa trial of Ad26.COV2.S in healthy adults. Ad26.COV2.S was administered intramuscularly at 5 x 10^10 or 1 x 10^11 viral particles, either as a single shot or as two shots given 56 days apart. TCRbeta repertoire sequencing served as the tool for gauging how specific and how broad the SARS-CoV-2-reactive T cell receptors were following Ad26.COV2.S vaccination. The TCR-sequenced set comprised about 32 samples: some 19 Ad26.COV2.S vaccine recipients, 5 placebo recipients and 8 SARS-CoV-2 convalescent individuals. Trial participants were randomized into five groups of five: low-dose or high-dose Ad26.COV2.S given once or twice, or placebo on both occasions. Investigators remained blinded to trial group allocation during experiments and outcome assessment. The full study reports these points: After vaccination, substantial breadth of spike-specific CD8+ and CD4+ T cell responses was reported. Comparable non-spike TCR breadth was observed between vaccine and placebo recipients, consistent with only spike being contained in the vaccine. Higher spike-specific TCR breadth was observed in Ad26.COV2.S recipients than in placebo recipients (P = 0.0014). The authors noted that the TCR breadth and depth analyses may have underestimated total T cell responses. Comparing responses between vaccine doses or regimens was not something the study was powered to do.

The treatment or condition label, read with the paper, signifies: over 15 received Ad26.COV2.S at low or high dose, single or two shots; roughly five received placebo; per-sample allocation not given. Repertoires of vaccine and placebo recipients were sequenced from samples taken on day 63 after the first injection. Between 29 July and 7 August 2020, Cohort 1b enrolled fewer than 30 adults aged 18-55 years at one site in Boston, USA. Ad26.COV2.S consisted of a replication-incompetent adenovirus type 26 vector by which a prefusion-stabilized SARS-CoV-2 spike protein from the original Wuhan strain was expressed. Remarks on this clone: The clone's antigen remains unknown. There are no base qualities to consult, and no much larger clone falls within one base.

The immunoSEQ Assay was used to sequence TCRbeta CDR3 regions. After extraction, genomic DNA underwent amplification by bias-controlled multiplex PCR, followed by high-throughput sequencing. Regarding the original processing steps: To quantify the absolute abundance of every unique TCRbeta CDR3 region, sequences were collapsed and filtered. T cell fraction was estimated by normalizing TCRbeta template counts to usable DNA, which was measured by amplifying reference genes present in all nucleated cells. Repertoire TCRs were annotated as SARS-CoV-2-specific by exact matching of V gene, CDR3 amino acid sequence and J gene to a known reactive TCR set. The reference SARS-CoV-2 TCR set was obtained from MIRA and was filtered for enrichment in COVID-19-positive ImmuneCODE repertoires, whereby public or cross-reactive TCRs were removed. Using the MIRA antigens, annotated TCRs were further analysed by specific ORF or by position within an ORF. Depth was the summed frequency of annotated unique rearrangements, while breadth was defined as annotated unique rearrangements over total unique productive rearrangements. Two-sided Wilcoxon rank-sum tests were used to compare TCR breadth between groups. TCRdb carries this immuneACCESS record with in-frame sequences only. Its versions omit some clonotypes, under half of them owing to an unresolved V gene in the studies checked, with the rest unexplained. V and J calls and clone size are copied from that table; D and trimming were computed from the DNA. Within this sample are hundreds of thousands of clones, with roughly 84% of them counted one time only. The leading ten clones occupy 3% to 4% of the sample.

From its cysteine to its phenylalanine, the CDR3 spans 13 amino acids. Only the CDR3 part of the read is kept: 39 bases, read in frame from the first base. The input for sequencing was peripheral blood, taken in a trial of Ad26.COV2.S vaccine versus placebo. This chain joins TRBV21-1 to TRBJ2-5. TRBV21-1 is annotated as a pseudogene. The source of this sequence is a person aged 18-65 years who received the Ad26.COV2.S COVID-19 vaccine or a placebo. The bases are TGTGCCAGCACCCTCGCCAGCTGGGAGACCCAGTACTTC. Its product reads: CASTLASWETQYF.